These T cell receptor beta chains were read from a single sample in a study of identical twins. A single record per CDR3 protein comes from TCRdb applying MiXCR to the 5' RACE reads. Here the sample spans hundreds of thousands of distinct CDR3 sequences, more than 6.5% being singletons. These data were also filed under a second study, of yellow fever vaccine responses in identical twins.

The sequencing sample was made of memory (CD45RO+) T cells sorted from blood. Receptors originate from a woman under 30 in good health. Both conserved end residues are part of each CDR3. Not every row has a clone size; where given, it reads once, few, many or a size class.

length	V	size	J	CDR3
14	TRBV20-1	-	TRBJ2-3	CSAHSGASTDTQYF
15	TRBV12-3/TRBV12-4	many	TRBJ2-7	CASSPYSGRSSEQYF
18	TRBV24-1	many	TRBJ2-1	CATSDSLPPGAAYNEQFF
15	TRBV20-1	few	TRBJ2-1	CSARGEGGFYNEQFF
13	TRBV20-1	few	TRBJ2-7	CSAESGSSYEQYF
16	TRBV5-1	few	TRBJ2-1	CASSLNSRGSLNEQFF
17	TRBV4-1	-	TRBJ2-6	CASSQDAGRSGANVLTF
13	TRBV12-3/TRBV12-4	many	TRBJ2-7	CASSRLASHEQYF
17	TRBV7-8	few	TRBJ2-1	CASSLGTSGRASGEQFF
16	TRBV5-1	many	TRBJ2-2	CASSLSGTVLPGELFF
13	TRBV11-2	few	TRBJ1-2	CASSLGQGSGYTF
16	TRBV6-2/TRBV6-3	-	TRBJ2-5	CASSPGPGGPEETQYF
18	TRBV4-1	many	TRBJ2-1	CASSPRYWVSGSSYEQFF
15	TRBV20-1	few	TRBJ2-3	CSARLGLANTDTQYF
13	TRBV6-1	few	TRBJ2-1	CASSGSYYNEQFF
15	TRBV11-2	many	TRBJ1-1	CASSLVRGRNTEAFF
13	TRBV20-1	few	TRBJ2-7	CSASGDRAYEQYF
13	TRBV27	-	TRBJ1-2	CASSLIRRYGYTF
12	TRBV6-6	many	TRBJ1-1	CASSYRTSEAFF
15	TRBV6-1	-	TRBJ2-3	CASIVGSTGTDTQYF
13	TRBV20-1	-	TRBJ1-2	CSARETGYHGYTF
16	TRBV11-2	few	TRBJ1-2	CASSSTKDTEAYGYTF
14	TRBV20-1	few	TRBJ1-5	CSAPTGLNNQPQHF
17	TRBV28	-	TRBJ2-3	CASSTNPGLASRDTQYF
15	TRBV11-2	-	TRBJ2-1	CASSLKREEYNEQFF
14	TRBV6-5	-	TRBJ2-3	CASSYGPGTDTQYF
16	TRBV4-2	many	TRBJ2-1	CASSLMTSQPYNEQFF
12	TRBV29-1	few	TRBJ1-1	CSVTTGGTEAFF
15	TRBV19	-	TRBJ2-4	CASSGQYAAKNIQYF
16	TRBV3-1	few	TRBJ2-2	CASSLAGGPYTGELFF
15	TRBV27	few	TRBJ2-1	CASSLGTALNNEQFF
12	TRBV24-1	many	TRBJ1-2	CATSDLGHGYTF
15	TRBV3-1	many	TRBJ2-3	CASSPGQRTTDTQYF
14	TRBV7-9	once	TRBJ2-2	CASSFRDRSGELFF
12	TRBV28	many	TRBJ1-2	CASRDANYGYTF
16	TRBV4-2	many	TRBJ2-3	CASSREGGGVTDTQYF
17	TRBV11-3	-	TRBJ2-1	CASSPSSGVSSYNEQFF
18	TRBV11-2	-	TRBJ2-2	CASSQGGRADRVPGELFF
15	TRBV10-3	many	TRBJ1-5	CAISETGTDNQPQHF
14	TRBV7-2	many	TRBJ2-3	CATTGETSTDTQYF
16	TRBV4-1	-	TRBJ1-6	CASSQEARAGGSPLHF
13	TRBV2	-	TRBJ2-1	CASSDPQGYEQFF
13	TRBV3-1	many	TRBJ2-2	CASSKTVTGELFF
13	TRBV5-1	-	TRBJ2-7	CASSLSAPYEQYF
18	TRBV20-1	few	TRBJ2-2	CSARDPTSGGVSTGELFF
13	TRBV7-8	few	TRBJ1-6	CASSHTRDSPLHF
16	TRBV27	-	TRBJ2-4	CASTPRPGLAGDIQYF
14	TRBV5-1	-	TRBJ1-1	CASSMGMMNTEAFF
19	TRBV11-2	many	TRBJ2-2	CASSLVFQLMRANTGELFF
14	TRBV6-1	many	TRBJ1-4	CASSETGGGEKLFF
15	TRBV20-1	few	TRBJ2-1	CSARDATSGGYEQFF
18	TRBV4-2	many	TRBJ2-5	CASSQALPAGYSQETQYF
19	TRBV27	-	TRBJ2-5	CASSSGRTGKVGRQETQYF
13	TRBV5-1	many	TRBJ2-5	CASSPVGGETQYF
13	TRBV7-3	many	TRBJ2-2	CASSRTITGELFF